The TCR beta chain described here comes from a study of graft-versus-host responses after intestinal transplantation. For the study at large: Isolated intestinal, liver-intestinal, or multivisceral transplants had been given to the recipients. Study conclusions and caveats: Peak levels of circulating GvH clones tracked with early post-transplant HvG declines. The recipient marrow held GvH clones, and some of them showed up first in ileum or blood.

On this clone: Its target is not known.

Marrow obtained after transplant originated from the posterior iliac crest or elsewhere. Method: immunoSEQ multiplex PCR; TCRdb's copy keeps in-frame clones and lacks some. The sample contains tens of thousands of clones, 80% to 95% of which appear only once. The germline gives CDR1 SEHNR, CDR2 FQNEAQ (reference sequence). Trimming stripped 5 bases from V and 11 bases from J, with 15 bases between. The CDR3 extends over 12 amino acids. The sample was bone marrow, taken around 720 days after intestinal transplantation. The sequence came from a human patient who received an intestinal transplant, so some T cells may come from the graft donor. The chain joins TRBV7-9 to TRBJ1-1; D unclear. CDR3 sequence: CASSPTPGWAFF. The CDR3 DNA is TGTGCCAGCAGCCCTACTCCCGGATGGGCTTTCTTT.